The 17 T cell receptor beta chains below were found in one sample sequenced in a study of early stage breast cancer tumors. The data were produced by immunoSEQ multiplex PCR, yet TCRdb's version contains in-frame clones alone and is incomplete. The table records fewer than 25,000 clones, 60% to 70% of them present only once. Sample: breast tumor tissue. Every receptor here comes from a person between 55 and 69 years old with breast cancer.

This chain joins TRBV19 and TRBJ2-6, with 9 bases lining up with TRBD1. The CDR3 covers 17 residues. Trimming cost V 7 bases and J 1 base; bases outside gene matches: 8. CDR1 LNHDA and CDR2 SQIVND come from the germline V gene (reference sequence). The CDR3 DNA is TGTGCCAGTACAACCGGGACAGGGCTTTCTGGGGCCAACGTCCTGACTTTC. Its translation is CASTTGTGLSGANVLTF.

This clone came up many times. The V gene is TRBV27, the J gene TRBJ1-1; no clear D. This CDR3 region has 14 residues. V dropped 4 bases and J dropped 0 bases, with 9 bases sitting between them. Germline lookup yields CDR1 MNHEY and CDR2 SMNVEV (reference sequence). The CDR3 DNA reads as TGTGCCAGCAGTTCGGGCGGGGTGAACACTGAAGCTTTCTTT. As protein: CASSSGGVNTEAFF.

The V and J genes are TRBV20-1 and TRBJ2-3; D perhaps matches TRBD1 (6 bases). Between the trimmed V and J ends, which lost 4 bases and 9 bases, there was a span of 11 bases. Germline V gene sequence: CDR1 DFQATT, CDR2 SNEGSKA (reference sequence). The CDR3 length is 11 residues. This chain's CDR3 is CSAKDSQTQYF. The DNA of the CDR3 is TGCAGTGCTAAGGACAGTCAAACGCAGTATTTT.

The genes are TRBV7-8 and TRBJ2-1; 8 nucleotides match TRBD2. J gave up 7 bases and V 4 bases, and 12 bases lay outside the gene matches. From germline, CDR1 is SGHVS and CDR2 FQNEAQ. CDR3 size: 16 residues. CDR3 bases: TGTGCCAGCAGCTCCCTGGGAGCGGGAGCAGGGAATGAGCAGTTCTTC. Translating it yields CASSSLGAGAGNEQFF.

This clone has only a few counts. Here the CDR3 reads CASSIDFTDTQYF. DNA for the CDR3: TGTGCCAGTAGTATCGACTTCACAGATACGCAGTATTTT. This chain connects TRBV19 to TRBJ2-3; no reliable D call. This CDR3 region has 13 residues. The V end lost 3 bases, the J end lost 2 bases, and 6 bases lay between the germline ends. Germline V lookup: CDR1 LNHDA, CDR2 SQIVND (reference sequence).

Only one count was recorded for this clone. The V call is TRBV11-3, the J call TRBJ2-2; D is unclear. The V gene lost 1 base and the J gene lost 6 bases, with 9 bases spanning the gap. Germline CDR1 reads SGHNT; CDR2 reads YENEEA. This CDR3 is built from 14 residues. CDR3 DNA sequence: TGTGCCAGCAGCTTAGTAGGAGCATCCGGGGAGCTGTTTTTT. As protein: CASSLVGASGELFF. Looking up the rest from reference TRBV11-3 and TRBJ2-2 gives the full variable domain: EAGVVQSPRYKIIEKKQPVAFWCNPISGHNTLYWYLQNLGQGPELLIRYENEEAVDDSQLPKDRFSAERLKGVDSTLKIQPAELGDSAVYLCASSLVGASGELFFGEGSRLTVL.

The rearrangement joins TRBV19 to TRBJ2-1; TRBD2 aligns across 7 bases. CDR3 length: 14 amino acids. Unmatched junction bases numbered 5, after V lost 7 bases and J lost 2 bases. Germline CDR1 is LNHDA and CDR2 is SQIVND (reference sequence). The CDR3 nucleotides read TGTGCCAGTAAGGGCGGGAGTACCTACAATGAGCAGTTCTTC. Translated: CASKGGSTYNEQFF.

The chain employs TRBV4-3 and TRBJ1-1, with a weak D call TRBD1 (6 bases). V was cut by 2 bases and J by 5 bases, with 15 bases left in between. From germline, CDR1 is LGHNA and CDR2 YSLEER. This CDR3 has 15 amino acids. The CDR3 DNA reads as TGCGCCAGCAGCCAATCGATACAGGGTAGAACTGAAGCTTTCTTT. Its protein is CASSQSIQGRTEAFF.

This sequence joins TRBV9 and TRBJ2-3; 10 positions match TRBD2. The CDR3 is 14 residues long. V lost 3 bases, J lost 6 bases, and 4 bases stayed unmatched. Germline CDR1 is SGDLS and CDR2 is YYNGEE. Here the CDR3 DNA reads TGTGCCAGCAGCGGGAGCGGGGGGGTGGATACGCAGTATTTT. Encoded protein: CASSGSGGVDTQYF.

In its sample, this clone ranks as medium-sized. J is TRBJ2-3 and V is TRBV29-1; D is uncertain. The germline V gene encodes CDR1 SQVTM and CDR2 ANQGSEA. The CDR3 contains 14 residues. V dropped 1 base and J dropped 1 base, with 9 bases sitting between them. CDR3 DNA: TGCAGCGTTGAAGGCCTAGTCGGCACAGATACGCAGTATTTT. As protein: CSVEGLVGTDTQYF.

In DNA form, the CDR3 reads TGTGCCAGTAGTGCGGCGTCCGTCACCGGGGAGCTGTTTTTT. Amino acid sequence: CASSAASVTGELFF. This rearrangement joins TRBV19 to TRBJ2-2; D is unclear. Trimming took off 5 bases at V and 4 bases at J, with 11 bases between the two ends. The CDR3 runs 14 residues. Germline CDR1 reads LNHDA; CDR2 reads SQIVND (reference sequence). Filled out from reference TRBV19 and TRBJ2-2, the complete variable domain reads DGGITQSPKYLFRKEGQNVTLSCEQNLNHDAMYWYRQDPGQGLRLIYYSQIVNDFQKGDIAEGYSVSREKKESFPLTVTSAQKNPTAFYLCASSAASVTGELFFGEGSRLTVL.

This clone was seen only once. The chain has TRBV7-2 and TRBJ2-3; a weak D match, TRBD1 (6 bases). Germline values: CDR1 SGHTA, CDR2 FQGNSA. The CDR3 length is 18 residues. The V gene lost 5 bases and the J gene lost 2 bases, with 23 bases spanning the gap. The CDR3 loop is CASSPTNRVSVVTDTQYF. CDR3 nucleotides: TGTGCCAGCAGCCCAACCAACAGGGTGTCGGTGGTCACAGATACGCAGTATTTT.

V gene TRBV7-3 combines with J gene TRBJ2-1, with 9 bases fitting TRBD2. There are 14 residues in the CDR3. V lost 5 bases and J lost 4; bases outside the gene matches: 3. Germline V lookup: CDR1 SGHTA, CDR2 FQGTGA. DNA of the CDR3: TGTGCCAGCAGCAGACTAGCGGAGTACAATGAGCAGTTCTTC. This encodes CASSRLAEYNEQFF.

In this sample, this clone turned up a few times. V usage is TRBV5-5 and J usage is TRBJ2-7, with 11 bases that match TRBD1. Per germline, CDR1 SGHKS and CDR2 YYEKEE (reference sequence). Trimming took 0 bases from V and 6 from J; bases not matched to a gene: 5. The CDR3 sequence is 15 residues long. This chain's CDR3 is CASSLGGQGASEQYF. CDR3 DNA: TGTGCCAGCAGCTTGGGCGGACAGGGGGCTAGCGAGCAGTACTTC.

The chain joins TRBV11-1 to TRBJ2-7, with TRBD1 as a possible D gene (5 bases). This CDR3 is 15 amino acids long. V was cut by 1 base and J by 0 bases, with 10 bases left in between. The germline V gene encodes CDR1 SGHAT and CDR2 FQDESV (reference sequence). The CDR3 protein is CASSLGQGYSYEQYF. DNA of the CDR3: TGTGCCAGCAGCTTAGGGCAGGGTTACTCCTACGAGCAGTACTTC.

This chain joins TRBV9 and TRBJ1-1, with 8 bases fitting TRBD1. Germline lookup yields CDR1 SGDLS and CDR2 YYNGEE. With V trimmed by 9 bases and J by 4 bases, 11 bases remained unmatched. The CDR3 has 14 amino acids. The CDR3 loop reads CAIIQGAGSTEAFF. The CDR3 bases are TGTGCCATTATTCAGGGGGCTGGAAGCACTGAAGCTTTCTTT.

The V call is TRBV19, the J call TRBJ1-1; 7 nucleotides align to TRBD1. CDR1 and CDR2 from the germline V gene are LNHDA and SQIVND (reference sequence). Unmatched junction bases numbered 11, after V lost 6 bases and J lost 7 bases. CDR3 length equals 14 residues. For the CDR3, the DNA is TGTGCCAGTAGGACAGGGAGGCTATACGTTGAAGCTTTCTTT. Its protein is CASRTGRLYVEAFF.